This T cell receptor beta chain was found in a study of OX40 agonist ivuxolimab in advanced cancers. For the study at large: Three individuals attained partial responses, comprising one hepatocellular carcinoma case and two cutaneous melanoma cases.

Between the trimmed V and J ends, which lost 1 base and 1 base, there was a span of 7 bases. This CDR3 has 14 amino acids. Germline loops: CDR1 SGHVS, CDR2 FNYEAQ. This clone appeared a few times. The protocol was immunoSEQ multiplex PCR, while the TCRdb copy is restricted to in-frame clones and leaves out a portion. The sample yields approximately 35,000 clones, approximately 90% seen once. The source material was CD4+ or CD8+ T cells sorted from blood, sampled in a trial of the OX40 agonist ivuxolimab. The chain carries TRBV7-6 and TRBJ1-1; D remains unclear. This sequence originates from an adult with an advanced solid tumor such as melanoma, head and neck, liver or kidney cancer. This CDR3 is CASSLEARNTEAFF. CDR3 DNA: TGTGCCAGCAGCTTAGAGGCACGGAACACTGAAGCTTTCTTT.